One T cell receptor (beta chain) is described in this entry. Its antigen remains unknown. Every TCR cDNA molecule carried a tag that served as a unique molecular identifier. TCRdb redid the calling of the 5' RACE reads with MiXCR, one entry per CDR3 protein. The sample has roughly 120,000 distinct CDR3 sequences, 9.5% to 15% seen once. These data originate in a study of spatial heterogeneity in lung cancer. On the study more broadly: The donors were some 70 patients with non-small cell lung cancer that was early-stage and untreated. Unique TCR and UMI combinations averaged more than ten appearances each in raw reads.

The time point: blood at routine non-recurrence follow-up after resection. Material for sequencing was whole RNA from tumor, nontumor lung or frozen PBMC, left unsorted. The CDR3 sequence is 15 residues long. V dropped 0 bases and J dropped 7; count of bases not matched to a gene: 8. CDR1 is MNHEY, CDR2 SVGAGI, per germline. Study outcomes and limitations: Compared with follow-up, resection was when ubiquitous expanded tumor TCRs appeared in blood more.

The material was PBMCs, obtained at follow-up. The rearrangement joins TRBV6-5 to TRBJ1-1, with TRBD1 identical over 7 bases. This sequence originates from a male donor with early-stage non-small cell lung cancer. This CDR3 reads CASSYSMTGSYEAFF. DNA for the CDR3: TGTGCCAGCAGTTACTCGATGACAGGGAGCTATGAAGCTTTCTTT.